This T cell receptor beta chain emerged from a study of blood T cell repertoires in COVID-19. Background on the study: Sample material is recorded as cDNA or gDNA derived from T cells, B-cell-depleted T cells, or PBMCs.

Participant age was roughly 18 to 89 years, and participants resided in around 24 US areas. Categorization into cohorts depended on clinical history that participants reported. The method was immunoSEQ multiplex PCR; TCRdb's version includes in-frame clones alone and lacks a portion of them. This sample has hundreds of thousands of clones, with approximately 88% found just once. The CDR3 extends over 13 amino acids. Looked up from germline, CDR1 is MDHEN and CDR2 is SYDVKM. Points on this clone: One junction end does not reproduce the germline sequence, and a read error may be involved.

Sequenced sample: PBMCs or T cells enriched from blood (not recorded which). The chain has TRBV28 and TRBJ2-1; 7 bases match TRBD2. This clonotype was sampled from a young woman who had recovered from COVID-19. In nucleotides, the CDR3 is TGTGCCAGCAGGGGGAGGGCATACAGTGAGCAGTTCTTC. This encodes CASRGRAYSEQFF.